Presented here are 9 T cell receptor beta chains from one specimen sequenced in a study of CD8+ T cells in alopecia areata. Reverse transcribed after extraction, RNA yielded cDNA as the sequencing template. Only in-frame clones appear in the TCRdb table, and some are missing; sequencing was by immunoSEQ multiplex PCR. Here the sample spans fewer than 150,000 clones, approximately 58% being singletons. Sample: CD4+ T cells sorted from blood, taken at week 0. The receptors derive from a human donor with alopecia areata.

The J gene is TRBJ2-1, the V gene TRBV14; D possibly corresponds to TRBD1 (6 bases). Germline lookup yields CDR1 SGHDN and CDR2 FVKESK. The CDR3 runs to 13 residues. Trimming took 5 bases from V and 9 from J, leaving 14 bases between them. CDR3 sequence reads: CASSVRQASEQFF. In nucleotides, the CDR3 is TGTGCCAGCAGCGTCCGACAGGCCTCTGAGCAGTTCTTC.

CDR3 nucleotides: TGTGCCAGCAGCACAGGACTAGCGGGGTCCTCTGGGGCCAACGTCCTGACTTTC. As protein: CASSTGLAGSSGANVLTF. J is TRBJ2-6 and V is TRBV5-6; TRBD2 matches 12 bases. The CDR3 has 18 residues. The ends lost 4 bases at V and 0 bases at J; junction bases unmatched: 5. The germline CDR1 and CDR2 sequences are SGHDT and YYEEEE. Based on the CDR3 plus reference TRBV5-6 and TRBJ2-6, the full variable domain is DAGVTQSPTHLIKTRGQQVTLRCSPKSGHDTVSWYQQALGQGPQFIFQYYEEEERQRGNFPDRFSGHQFPNYSSELNVNALLLGDSALYLCASSTGLAGSSGANVLTFGAGSRLTVL.

This clone was counted between two and nine times. This chain joins TRBV7-2 and TRBJ2-2; 10 bases map to TRBD2. The CDR3 totals 17 residues. V lost 4 bases to trimming and J lost 1 base; unmatched junction nucleotides: 6. Germline CDR1 SGHTA, CDR2 FQGNSA. The DNA of the CDR3 is TGTGCCAGCAGCTCTAAAGCGGGAGGGATGAACACCGGGGAGCTGTTTTTT. Amino acids: CASSSKAGGMNTGELFF.

This clone was observed a handful of times. The chain carries TRBV30 and TRBJ1-1; a possible D gene is TRBD1 (5 bases). Trimming stripped 0 bases from V and 3 bases from J, with 11 bases between. Looked up from germline, CDR1 is GTSNPN and CDR2 is SVGIG (reference sequence). This CDR3 comprises 14 residues. CDR3 DNA: TGTGCCTGGAGTGTACGACCGGGGGACACTGAAGCTTTCTTT. Amino acids: CAWSVRPGDTEAFF. The entire variable domain, with the rest obtained from reference TRBV30 and TRBJ1-1, is as follows: SQTIHQWPATLVQPVGSPLSLECTVEGTSNPNLYWYRQAAGRGLQLLFYSVGIGQISSEVPQNLSASRPQDRQFILSSKKLLLSDSGFYLCAWSVRPGDTEAFFGQGTRLTVV.

V usage is TRBV4-1 and J usage is TRBJ1-2; unclear D gene. V lost 4 bases and J lost 5, with 11 bases in between. The CDR3 loop spans 13 amino acids. Germline lookup yields CDR1 MGHRA and CDR2 YSYEKL. The CDR3 DNA sequence: TGCGCCAGCAGCCCCCAGACCGGATATGGCTACACCTTC. It is translated as CASSPQTGYGYTF.

The rearrangement links TRBV25-1 to TRBJ1-2, with D hard to call. With 7 bases removed from V and 8 bases from J, the gap between germline ends came to 23 bases. The CDR3 is 15 residues long. Per the germline V gene, CDR1 is MGHDK and CDR2 is SYGVNS. As DNA, the CDR3 is TGTGCCAGCACCCGGACGGGCGTCGGTGCAGAAGGCTACACCTTC. Amino acids: CASTRTGVGAEGYTF.

The CDR3 sequence is CASSYMPADTQYF. DNA of the CDR3: TGTGCCAGCAGCTACATGCCGGCAGATACGCAGTATTTT. The chain has TRBV7-2 and TRBJ2-3; D is unclear. Per the germline V gene, CDR1 is SGHTA and CDR2 is FQGNSA. The CDR3 consists of 13 residues. Trimming took off 4 bases at V and 4 bases at J, with 9 bases between the two ends.

This clone has a handful of counts. The chain couples TRBV6-5 to TRBJ2-7; no definite D call. CDR3 length equals 12 residues. Per germline, CDR1 MNHEY and CDR2 SVGAGI. The V end lost 6 bases, the J end lost 6 bases, and 12 bases lay between the germline ends. The CDR3 bases are TGTGCCAGCAGCGTGCGTGGCGGCGAGCAGTACTTC. Residues: CASSVRGGEQYF.

There are a few counts of this clone. This chain connects TRBV6-1 to TRBJ1-1; D gene ambiguous. The CDR3 has 14 amino acids. CDR1 is MNHNS, CDR2 SASEGT, per germline. V dropped 2 bases and J dropped 8 bases, with 15 bases sitting between them. This chain's CDR3 is CASSEMRTVGEAFF. The DNA for the CDR3 is TGTGCCAGCAGTGAAATGCGGACCGTTGGAGAAGCTTTCTTT.